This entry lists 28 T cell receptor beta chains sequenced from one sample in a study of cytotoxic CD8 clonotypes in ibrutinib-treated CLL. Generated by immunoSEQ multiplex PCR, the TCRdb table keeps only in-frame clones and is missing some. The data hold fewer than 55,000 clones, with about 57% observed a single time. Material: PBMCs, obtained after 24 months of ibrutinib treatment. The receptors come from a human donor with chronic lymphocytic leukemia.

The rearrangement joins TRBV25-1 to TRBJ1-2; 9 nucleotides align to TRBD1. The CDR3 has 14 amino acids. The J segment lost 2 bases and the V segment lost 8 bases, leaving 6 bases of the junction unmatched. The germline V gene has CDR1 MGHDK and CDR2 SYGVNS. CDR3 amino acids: CASYSTGGNYGYTF. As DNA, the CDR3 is TGTGCCAGCTATTCGACAGGGGGGAACTATGGCTACACCTTC.

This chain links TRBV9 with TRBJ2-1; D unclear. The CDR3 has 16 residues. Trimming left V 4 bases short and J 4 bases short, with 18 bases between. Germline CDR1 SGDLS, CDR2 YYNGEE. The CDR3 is CASSLTERVSYNEQFF. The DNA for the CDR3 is TGTGCCAGCAGCCTCACCGAGCGAGTCTCTTACAATGAGCAGTTCTTC.

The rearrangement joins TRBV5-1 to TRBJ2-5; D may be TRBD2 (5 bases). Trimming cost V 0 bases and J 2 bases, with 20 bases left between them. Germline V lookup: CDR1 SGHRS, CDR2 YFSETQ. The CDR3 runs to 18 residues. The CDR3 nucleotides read TGCGCCAGCAGCTTGGGTTTGAGTAACACGAGGGAGCAAGAGACCCAGTACTTC. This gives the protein CASSLGLSNTREQETQYF. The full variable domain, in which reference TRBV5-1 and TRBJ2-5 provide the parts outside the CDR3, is KAGVTQTPRYLIKTRGQQVTLSCSPISGHRSVSWYQQTPGQGLQFLFEYFSETQRNKGNFPGRFSGRQFSNSRSEMNVSTLELGDSALYLCASSLGLSNTREQETQYFGPGTRLLVL.

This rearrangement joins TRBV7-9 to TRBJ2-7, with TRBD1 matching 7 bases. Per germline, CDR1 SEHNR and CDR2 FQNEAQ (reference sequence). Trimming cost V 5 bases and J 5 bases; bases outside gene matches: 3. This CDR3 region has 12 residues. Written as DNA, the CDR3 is TGTGCCAGCAGCCCCGACAGGGACGAGCAGTACTTC. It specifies CASSPDRDEQYF. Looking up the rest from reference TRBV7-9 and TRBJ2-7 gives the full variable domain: DTGVSQNPRHKITKRGQNVTFRCDPISEHNRLYWYRQTLGQGPEFLTYFQNEAQLEKSRLLSDRFSAERPKGSFSTLEIQRTEQGDSAMYLCASSPDRDEQYFGPGTRLTVT.

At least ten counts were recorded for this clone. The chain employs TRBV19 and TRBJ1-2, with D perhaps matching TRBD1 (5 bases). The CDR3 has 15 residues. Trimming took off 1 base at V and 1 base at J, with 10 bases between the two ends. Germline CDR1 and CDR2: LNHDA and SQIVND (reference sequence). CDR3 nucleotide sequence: TGTGCCAGTAGTATAGCCTCGACAGATAACTATGGCTACACCTTC. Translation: CASSIASTDNYGYTF.

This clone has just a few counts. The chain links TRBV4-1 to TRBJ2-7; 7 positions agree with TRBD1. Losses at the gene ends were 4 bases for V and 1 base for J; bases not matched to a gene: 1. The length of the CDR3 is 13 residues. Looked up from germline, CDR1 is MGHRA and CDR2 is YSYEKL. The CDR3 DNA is TGCGCCAGCAGCCTGGGACAGTCCTACGAGCAGTACTTC. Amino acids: CASSLGQSYEQYF.

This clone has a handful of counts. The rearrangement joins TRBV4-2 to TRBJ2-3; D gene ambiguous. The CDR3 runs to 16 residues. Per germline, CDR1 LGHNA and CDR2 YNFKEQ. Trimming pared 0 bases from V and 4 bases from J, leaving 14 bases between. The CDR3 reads CASSQEATPGADTQYF. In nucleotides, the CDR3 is TGTGCCAGCAGCCAAGAGGCAACCCCTGGGGCAGATACGCAGTATTTT.

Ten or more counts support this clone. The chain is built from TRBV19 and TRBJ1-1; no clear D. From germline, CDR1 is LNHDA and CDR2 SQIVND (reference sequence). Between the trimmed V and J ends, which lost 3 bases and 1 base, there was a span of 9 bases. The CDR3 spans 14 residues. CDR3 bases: TGTGCCAGTAGTATTCTGTCCTCGAACACTGAAGCTTTCTTT. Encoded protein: CASSILSSNTEAFF. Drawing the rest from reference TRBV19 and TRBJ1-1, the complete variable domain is DGGITQSPKYLFRKEGQNVTLSCEQNLNHDAMYWYRQDPGQGLRLIYYSQIVNDFQKGDIAEGYSVSREKKESFPLTVTSAQKNPTAFYLCASSILSSNTEAFFGQGTRLTVV.

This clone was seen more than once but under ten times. DNA of the CDR3: TGTGCCAGCAGGGTACAGGGTTACGAGCAGTACTTC. This encodes CASRVQGYEQYF. The chain is built from TRBV28 and TRBJ2-7, with a possible D match to TRBD1 (6 bases). Germline CDR1 is MDHEN and CDR2 is SYDVKM. The length of the CDR3 is 12 residues. V lost 6 bases to trimming and J lost 4 bases, with 10 bases between them.

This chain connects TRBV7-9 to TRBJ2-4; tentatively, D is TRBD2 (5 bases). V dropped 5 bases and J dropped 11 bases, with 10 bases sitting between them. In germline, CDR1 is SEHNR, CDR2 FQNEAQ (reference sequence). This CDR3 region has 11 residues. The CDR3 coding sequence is TGTGCCAGCAGCCGAGGGCCTGTTCAGTACTTC. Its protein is CASSRGPVQYF. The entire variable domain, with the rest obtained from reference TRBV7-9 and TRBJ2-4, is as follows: DTGVSQNPRHKITKRGQNVTFRCDPISEHNRLYWYRQTLGQGPEFLTYFQNEAQLEKSRLLSDRFSAERPKGSFSTLEIQRTEQGDSAMYLCASSRGPVQYFGAGTRLSVL.

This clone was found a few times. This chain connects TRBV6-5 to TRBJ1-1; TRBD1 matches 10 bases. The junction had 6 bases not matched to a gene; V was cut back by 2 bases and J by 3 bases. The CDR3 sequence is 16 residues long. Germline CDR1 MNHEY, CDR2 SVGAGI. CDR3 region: CASSYRQGQGYTEAFF. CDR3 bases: TGTGCCAGCAGTTACCGCCAGGGACAGGGGTACACTGAAGCTTTCTTT.

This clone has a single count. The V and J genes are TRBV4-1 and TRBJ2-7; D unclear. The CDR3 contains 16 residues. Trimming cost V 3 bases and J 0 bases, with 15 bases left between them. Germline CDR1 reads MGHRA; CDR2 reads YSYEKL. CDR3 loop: CASSQQQPASSYEQYF. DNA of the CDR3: TGCGCCAGCAGCCAGCAGCAGCCGGCGAGCTCCTACGAGCAGTACTTC.

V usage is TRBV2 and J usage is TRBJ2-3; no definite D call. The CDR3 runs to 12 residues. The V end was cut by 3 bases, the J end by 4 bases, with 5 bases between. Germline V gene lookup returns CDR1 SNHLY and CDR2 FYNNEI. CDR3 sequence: CASSDPPDTQYF. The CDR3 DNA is TGTGCCAGCAGTGACCCGCCAGATACGCAGTATTTT. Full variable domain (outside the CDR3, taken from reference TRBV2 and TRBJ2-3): EPEVTQTPSHQVTQMGQEVILRCVPISNHLYFYWYRQILGQKVEFLVSFYNNEISEKSEIFDDQFSVERPDGSNFTLKIRSTKLEDSAMYFCASSDPPDTQYFGPGTRLTVL.

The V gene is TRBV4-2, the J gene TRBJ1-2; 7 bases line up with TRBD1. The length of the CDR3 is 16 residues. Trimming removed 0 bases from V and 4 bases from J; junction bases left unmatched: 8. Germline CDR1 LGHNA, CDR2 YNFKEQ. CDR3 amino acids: CASSQDRNRGIYGYTF. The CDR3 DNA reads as TGTGCCAGCAGCCAAGACCGAAACAGGGGTATCTATGGCTACACCTTC.

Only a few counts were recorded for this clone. The CDR3 sequence is CASSFQGQGNSPLHF. The CDR3 DNA reads TGCGCCAGCAGCTTCCAGGGACAGGGCAATTCACCCCTCCACTTT. The V call is TRBV5-1, the J call TRBJ1-6; 9 nucleotides align to TRBD1. V dropped 2 bases and J dropped 7; count of bases not matched to a gene: 4. In germline, CDR1 is SGHRS, CDR2 YFSETQ. CDR3 size: 15 residues.

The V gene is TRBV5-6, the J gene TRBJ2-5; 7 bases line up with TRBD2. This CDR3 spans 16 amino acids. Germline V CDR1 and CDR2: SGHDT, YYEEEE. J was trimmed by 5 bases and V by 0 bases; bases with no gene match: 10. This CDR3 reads CASSLVRRASGETQYF. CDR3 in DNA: TGTGCCAGCAGCTTGGTTCGCCGGGCTAGCGGTGAGACCCAGTACTTC. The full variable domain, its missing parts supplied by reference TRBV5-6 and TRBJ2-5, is DAGVTQSPTHLIKTRGQQVTLRCSPKSGHDTVSWYQQALGQGPQFIFQYYEEEERQRGNFPDRFSGHQFPNYSSELNVNALLLGDSALYLCASSLVRRASGETQYFGPGTRLLVL.

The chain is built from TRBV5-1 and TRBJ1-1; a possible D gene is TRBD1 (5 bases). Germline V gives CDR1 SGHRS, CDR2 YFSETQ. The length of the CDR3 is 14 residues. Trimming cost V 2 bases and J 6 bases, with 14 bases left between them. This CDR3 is CASSFTPGGAEAFF. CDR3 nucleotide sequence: TGCGCCAGCAGCTTTACTCCTGGAGGGGCTGAAGCTTTCTTT.

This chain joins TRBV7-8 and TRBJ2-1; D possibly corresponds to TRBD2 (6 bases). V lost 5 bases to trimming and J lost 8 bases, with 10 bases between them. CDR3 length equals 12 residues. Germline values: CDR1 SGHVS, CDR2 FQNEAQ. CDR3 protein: CASSDRRDEQFF. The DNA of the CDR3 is TGTGCCAGCAGCGACCGGAGGGATGAGCAGTTCTTC.

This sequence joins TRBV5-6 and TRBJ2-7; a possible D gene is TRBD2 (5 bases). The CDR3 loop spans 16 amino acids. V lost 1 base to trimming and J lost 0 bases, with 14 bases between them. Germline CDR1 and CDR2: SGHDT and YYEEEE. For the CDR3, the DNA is TGTGCCAGCAGCTTGTTCGGACTCCGAAGCTCCTACGAGCAGTACTTC. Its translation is CASSLFGLRSSYEQYF.

CDR3 nucleotides: TGTGCCAGCAGTGGTTTTTCGCGGGCTGTCGGGCAGCCCCAGCATTTT. Protein sequence: CASSGFSRAVGQPQHF. This chain connects TRBV6-1 to TRBJ1-5, with D unresolved. Germline CDR1 MNHNS, CDR2 SASEGT. Trimming stripped 4 bases from V and 7 bases from J, with 20 bases between. CDR3 length: 16 amino acids.

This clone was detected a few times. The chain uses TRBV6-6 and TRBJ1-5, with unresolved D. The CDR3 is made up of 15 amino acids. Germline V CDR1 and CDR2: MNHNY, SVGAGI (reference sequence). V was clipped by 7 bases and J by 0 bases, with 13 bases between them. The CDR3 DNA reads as TGTGCCAGCAACATAGACGGCCGTAGCAATCAGCCCCAGCATTTT. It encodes CASNIDGRSNQPQHF.

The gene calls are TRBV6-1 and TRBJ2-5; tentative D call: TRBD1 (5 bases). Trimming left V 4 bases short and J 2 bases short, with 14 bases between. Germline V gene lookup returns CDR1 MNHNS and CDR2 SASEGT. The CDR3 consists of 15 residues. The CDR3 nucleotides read TGTGCCAGCAGTGGGGAAAGGGGCCCTCAAGAGACCCAGTACTTC. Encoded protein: CASSGERGPQETQYF.

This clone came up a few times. The CDR3 sequence: CASSERGIDGYTF. The CDR3 DNA reads TGTGCCAGCAGTGAACGGGGGATCGATGGCTACACCTTC. The genes are TRBV25-1 and TRBJ1-2; TRBD1 is a possible D gene (5 bases). Per germline, CDR1 MGHDK and CDR2 SYGVNS. This CDR3 region has 13 residues. Trimming removed 2 bases at V and 6 bases at J, with 10 bases between.

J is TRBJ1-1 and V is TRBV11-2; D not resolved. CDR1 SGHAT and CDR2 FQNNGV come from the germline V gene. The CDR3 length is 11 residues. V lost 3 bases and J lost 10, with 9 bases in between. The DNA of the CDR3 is TGTGCCAGCAGCTTGGGTTCGGGAGCTTTCTTT. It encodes CASSLGSGAFF.

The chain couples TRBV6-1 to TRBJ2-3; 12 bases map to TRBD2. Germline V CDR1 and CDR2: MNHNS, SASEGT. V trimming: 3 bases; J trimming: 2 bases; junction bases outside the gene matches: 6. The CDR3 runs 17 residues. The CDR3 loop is CASSDPGLAGLTDTQYF. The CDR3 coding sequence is TGTGCCAGCAGTGATCCGGGACTAGCGGGCCTCACAGATACGCAGTATTTT.

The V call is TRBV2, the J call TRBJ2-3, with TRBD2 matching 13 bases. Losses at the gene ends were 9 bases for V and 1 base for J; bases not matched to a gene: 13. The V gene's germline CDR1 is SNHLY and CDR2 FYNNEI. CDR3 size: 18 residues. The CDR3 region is CASRTSGGAPWGTDTQYF. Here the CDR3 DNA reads TGTGCCAGTAGGACTAGCGGGGGAGCCCCTTGGGGCACAGATACGCAGTATTTT.

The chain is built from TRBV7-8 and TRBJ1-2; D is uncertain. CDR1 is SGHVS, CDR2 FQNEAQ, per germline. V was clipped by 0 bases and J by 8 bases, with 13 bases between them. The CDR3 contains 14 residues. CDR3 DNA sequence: TGTGCCAGCAGCTTAGCACAATCCGGCAGAGGCTACACCTTC. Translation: CASSLAQSGRGYTF.

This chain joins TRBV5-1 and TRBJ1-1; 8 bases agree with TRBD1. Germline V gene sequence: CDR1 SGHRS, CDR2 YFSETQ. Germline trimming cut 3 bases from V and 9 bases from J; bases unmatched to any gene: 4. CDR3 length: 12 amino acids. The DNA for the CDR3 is TGCGCCAGCAGCTGGACAGGGTCTCAAGCTTTCTTT. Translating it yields CASSWTGSQAFF.